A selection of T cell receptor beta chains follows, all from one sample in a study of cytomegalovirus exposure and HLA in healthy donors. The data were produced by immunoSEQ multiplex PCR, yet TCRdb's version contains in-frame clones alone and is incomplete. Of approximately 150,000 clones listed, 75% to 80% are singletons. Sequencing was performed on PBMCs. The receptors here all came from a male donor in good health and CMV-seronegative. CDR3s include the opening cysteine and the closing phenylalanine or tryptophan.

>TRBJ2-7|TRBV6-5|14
CASGGDRGAHEQYF
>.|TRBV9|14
CASSVLDRVFEQYF
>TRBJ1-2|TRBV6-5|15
CASSGGGQGSYGYTF
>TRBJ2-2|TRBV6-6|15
CASSPPTLSTGELFF
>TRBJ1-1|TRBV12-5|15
CASGSFRTGDTEAFF
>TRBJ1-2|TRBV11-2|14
CASTLGAGFYGYTF
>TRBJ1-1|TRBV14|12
CASSHRPTEAFF
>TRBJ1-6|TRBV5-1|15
CASSSGQADNSPLHF
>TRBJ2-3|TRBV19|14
CASSSVGGIDTQYF
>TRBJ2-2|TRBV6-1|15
CASSWAQINTGELFF
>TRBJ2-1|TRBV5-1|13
CASREGRYNEQFF
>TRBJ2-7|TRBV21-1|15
CASSEAREADYEQYF
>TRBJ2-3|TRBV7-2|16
CASSLVPGMGPDTQYF
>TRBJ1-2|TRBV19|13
CASSRQGAGGYTF
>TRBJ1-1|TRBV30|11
CAWGLLSEAFF
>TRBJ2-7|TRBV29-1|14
CSVEITGITYEQYF
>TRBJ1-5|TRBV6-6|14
CASSLGGGNQPQHF
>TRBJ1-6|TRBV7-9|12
CASSNRGSPLHF
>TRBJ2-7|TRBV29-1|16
CSVEGTTGVRGYEQYF
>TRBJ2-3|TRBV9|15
CASSADSSSTDTQYF
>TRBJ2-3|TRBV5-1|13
CASSLQGSDTQYF
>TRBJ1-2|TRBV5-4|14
CASSRQGGAYGYTF
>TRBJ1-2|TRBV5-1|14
CASSLTDSYYGYTF
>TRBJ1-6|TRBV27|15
CASSSPTGGNSPLHF
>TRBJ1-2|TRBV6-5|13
CASSADSLYGYTF
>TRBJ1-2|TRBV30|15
CAWSVPTTGNYGYTF
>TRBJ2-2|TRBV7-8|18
CASSLVRGGRTNTGELFF
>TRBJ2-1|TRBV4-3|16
CASSPTRGTGAIEQFF
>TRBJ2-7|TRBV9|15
CASSVSPSGTHEQYF
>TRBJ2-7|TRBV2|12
CASRWDRYEQYF
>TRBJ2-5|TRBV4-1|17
CASSQDGGGSGPGTQYF
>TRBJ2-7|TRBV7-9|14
CASSLNSGRYEQYF